One sample yielded the 9 T cell receptor beta chains listed below, sequenced in a study of blood T cell repertoires in COVID-19. The table came from immunoSEQ multiplex PCR; TCRdb's copy has only in-frame clones and leaves some out. The table shows fewer than 250,000 clones, with about 83% occurring only once. Sequenced material: peripheral blood. The receptors originated from a man aged 50 to 59 with active or convalescent COVID-19.

The chain recombines TRBV4-1 with TRBJ2-5; 7 bases fit TRBD2. The CDR3 is 16 amino acids. V trimming: 4 bases; J trimming: 2 bases; junction bases outside the gene matches: 10. Germline assignment: CDR1 MGHRA and CDR2 YSYEKL. The CDR3 sequence: CASSRGAASGQETQYF. CDR3 nucleotides: TGCGCCAGCAGCCGGGGAGCGGCTAGCGGACAAGAGACCCAGTACTTC.

The V gene is TRBV9, the J gene TRBJ1-2, with a weak D call TRBD1 (5 bases). Germline assignment: CDR1 SGDLS and CDR2 YYNGEE. V lost 3 bases and J lost 7, with 16 bases in between. The CDR3 is 14 amino acids. CDR3 DNA sequence: TGTGCCAGCAGCGAACAGGCAGTCCGTGGTGGCTACACCTTC. It is translated as CASSEQAVRGGYTF.

CDR3 in DNA: TGTGCCAGCAGTGCCGGGAGGCAGGGAGATACGCAGTATTTT. Translation gives CASSAGRQGDTQYF. V gene TRBV2 combines with J gene TRBJ2-3; 7 bases agree with TRBD2. The germline CDR1 and CDR2 sequences are SNHLY and FYNNEI. Germline trimming cut 4 bases from V and 5 bases from J; bases unmatched to any gene: 6. The CDR3 totals 14 residues. The whole variable domain, filled in from reference TRBV2 and TRBJ2-3, reads EPEVTQTPSHQVTQMGQEVILRCVPISNHLYFYWYRQILGQKVEFLVSFYNNEISEKSEIFDDQFSVERPDGSNFTLKIRSTKLEDSAMYFCASSAGRQGDTQYFGPGTRLTVL.

The gene calls are TRBV5-1 and TRBJ2-4; D might be TRBD1 (6 bases). Germline CDR1 SGHRS, CDR2 YFSETQ. There are 13 residues in the CDR3. The ends were cut back, 2 bases at V and 9 bases at J, with 12 bases in the middle. CDR3 DNA sequence: TGCGCCAGCAGCTTTAAACAGGGTAGCATTCAGTACTTC. Its translation: CASSFKQGSIQYF.

The count of this clone is one. The chain employs TRBV6-5 and TRBJ1-1; D perhaps matches TRBD1 (6 bases). Trimming cost V 7 bases and J 8 bases, with 23 bases left between them. Germline CDR1 and CDR2: MNHEY and SVGAGI. The CDR3 is 15 residues long. This chain's CDR3 is CASTTDRPGKAEAFF. Here the CDR3 DNA reads TGTGCCAGCACTACTGACAGGCCCGGAAAAGCGGAAGCTTTCTTT.

The chain couples TRBV3-1 (or the pseudogene TRBV3-2) to TRBJ2-7; TRBD2 aligns across 8 bases. The CDR3 spans 16 residues. Germline CDR1 LGHDT, CDR2 YNNKEL (reference sequence). Germline trimming cut 1 base from V and 0 bases from J; bases unmatched to any gene: 5. The CDR3 coding sequence is TGTGCCAGCAGCCAAGCCGAGCGGGGGTTCTCCTACGAGCAGTACTTC. This encodes CASSQAERGFSYEQYF.

The chain uses TRBV21-1 and TRBJ1-2; the D call TRBD1 from the table was never checked on the DNA. TRBV21-1 represents a pseudogene. This CDR3 region has 12 residues. The CDR3 DNA reads TGTGCCCCCAGGGGGCAATGTTATGGCTACACCTTC. It codes for CAPRGQCYGYTF.

The gene calls are TRBV9 and TRBJ1-2, with D possibly being TRBD1 (5 bases). In germline, CDR1 is SGDLS, CDR2 YYNGEE. V lost 0 bases and J 2 bases, leaving 17 bases between the germline ends. CDR3 length: 17 amino acids. The CDR3 protein is CASSVGRTPYPNYGYTF. The CDR3 DNA reads TGTGCCAGCAGCGTAGGCAGGACACCCTACCCCAACTATGGCTACACCTTC. Looking up the rest from reference TRBV9 and TRBJ1-2 gives the full variable domain: DSGVTQTPKHLITATGQRVTLRCSPRSGDLSVYWYQQSLDQGLQFLIQYYNGEERAKGNILERFSAQQFPDLHSELNLSSLELGDSALYFCASSVGRTPYPNYGYTFGSGTRLTVV.

This chain links TRBV11-2 with TRBJ2-7, with 7 bases aligning to TRBD1. V shed 5 bases, J shed 9 bases, and the junction held 22 bases outside the gene matches. The length of the CDR3 is 17 residues. Germline assignment: CDR1 SGHAT and CDR2 FQNNGV. CDR3 DNA sequence: TGTGCCAGCAGCCGAAAACCCCCGGGACAGAACTACGAGCGGCAGTACTTC. Translation: CASSRKPPGQNYERQYF.